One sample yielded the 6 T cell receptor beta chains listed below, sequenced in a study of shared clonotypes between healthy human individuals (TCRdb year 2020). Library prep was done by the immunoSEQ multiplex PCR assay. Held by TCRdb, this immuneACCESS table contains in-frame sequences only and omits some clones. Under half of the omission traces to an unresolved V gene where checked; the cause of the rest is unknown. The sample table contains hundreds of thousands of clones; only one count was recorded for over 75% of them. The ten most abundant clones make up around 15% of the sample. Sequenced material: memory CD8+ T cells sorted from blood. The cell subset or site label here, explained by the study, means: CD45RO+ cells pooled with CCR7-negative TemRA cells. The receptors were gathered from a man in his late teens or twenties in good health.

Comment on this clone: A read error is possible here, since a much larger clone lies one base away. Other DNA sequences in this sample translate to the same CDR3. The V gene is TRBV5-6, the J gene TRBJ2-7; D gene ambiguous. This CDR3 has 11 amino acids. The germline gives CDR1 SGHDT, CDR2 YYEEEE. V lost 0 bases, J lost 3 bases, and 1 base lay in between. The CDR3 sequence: CASSLGYEQYF. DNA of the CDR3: TGTGCCAGCAGCTTGGGCTACGAGCAGTACTTC.

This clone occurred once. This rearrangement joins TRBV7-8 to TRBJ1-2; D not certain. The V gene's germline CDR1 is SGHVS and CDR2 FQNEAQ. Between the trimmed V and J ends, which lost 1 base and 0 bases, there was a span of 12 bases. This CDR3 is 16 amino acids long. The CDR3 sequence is CASSLGPTGPNYGYTF. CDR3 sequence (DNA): TGTGCCAGCAGCTTAGGGCCCACTGGGCCTAACTATGGCTACACCTTC.

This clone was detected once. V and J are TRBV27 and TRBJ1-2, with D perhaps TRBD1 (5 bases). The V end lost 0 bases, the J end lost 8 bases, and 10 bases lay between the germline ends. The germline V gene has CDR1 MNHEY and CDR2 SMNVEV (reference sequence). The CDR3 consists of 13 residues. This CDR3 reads CASSLSAGRGYTF. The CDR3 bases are TGTGCCAGCAGTTTATCGGCAGGGCGAGGCTACACCTTC.

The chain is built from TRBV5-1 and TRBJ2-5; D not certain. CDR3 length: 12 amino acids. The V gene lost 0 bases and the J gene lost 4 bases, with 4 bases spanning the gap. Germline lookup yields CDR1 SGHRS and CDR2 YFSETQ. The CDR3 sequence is CASSLDGETQYF. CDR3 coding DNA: TGCGCCAGCAGCTTGGATGGAGAGACCCAGTACTTC. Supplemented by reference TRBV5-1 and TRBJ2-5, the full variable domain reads KAGVTQTPRYLIKTRGQQVTLSCSPISGHRSVSWYQQTPGQGLQFLFEYFSETQRNKGNFPGRFSGRQFSNSRSEMNVSTLELGDSALYLCASSLDGETQYFGPGTRLLVL.

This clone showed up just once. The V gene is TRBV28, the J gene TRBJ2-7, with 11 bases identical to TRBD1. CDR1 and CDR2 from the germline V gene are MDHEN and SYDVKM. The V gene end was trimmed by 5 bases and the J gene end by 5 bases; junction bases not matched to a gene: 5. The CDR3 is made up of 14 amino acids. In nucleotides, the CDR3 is TGTGCCAGCAGTCCACCGGGACAGGGGGACGAGCAGTACTTC. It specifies CASSPPGQGDEQYF.

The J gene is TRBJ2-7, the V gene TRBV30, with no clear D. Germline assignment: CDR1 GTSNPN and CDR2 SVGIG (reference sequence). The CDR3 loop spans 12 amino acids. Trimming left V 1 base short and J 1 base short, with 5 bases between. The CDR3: CAWSGGSYEQYF. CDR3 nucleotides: TGTGCCTGGAGTGGAGGATCCTACGAGCAGTACTTC.